The sequence of this T cell receptor beta chain was determined in a study of shared clonotypes between healthy human individuals. A remark on this clone: Its specificity is unknown.

CDR3 size: 15 residues. Germline V gene lookup returns CDR1 KGHSH and CDR2 LQKENI. Trimming removed 4 bases at V and 4 bases at J, with 13 bases between. A CD45RA+ naive subset and a CD45RA-negative memory subset were split from CD4+ cells. Profiled with immunoSEQ multiplex PCR; TCRdb holds only in-frame clones, not every one. The sample lists about 2.3 million clones, approximately 95% occurring once. Study results and caveats: Genetic and exposure-history diversity was limited by the small donor number. Rarefaction indicated that sorted-subset sequencing remained incomplete although depth was large. How much donors shared clonotypes was expected to be affected by sequencing depth.

The rearrangement uses TRBV18 and TRBJ1-4; D not certain. The specimen sequenced was naive CD4+ T cells from PBMCs. Subset given: CD45RA+ positively selected. This clonotype originated in a man aged 18-30 years in good health. Some clones in this sample may be carry-over from other donors' samples. The CDR3: CASSRIFPGNEKLFF. The DNA for the CDR3 is TGTGCCAGCTCACGGATTTTCCCGGGTAATGAAAAACTGTTTTTT.